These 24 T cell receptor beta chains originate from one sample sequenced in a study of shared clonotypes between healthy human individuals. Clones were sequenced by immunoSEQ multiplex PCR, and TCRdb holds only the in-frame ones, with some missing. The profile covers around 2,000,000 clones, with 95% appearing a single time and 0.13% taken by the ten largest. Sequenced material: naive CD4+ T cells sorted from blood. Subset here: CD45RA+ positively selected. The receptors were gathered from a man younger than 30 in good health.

The CDR3 spells CAWSRLAGASSGNEQFF. DNA for the CDR3: TGTGCCTGGAGTCGACTAGCGGGAGCCTCTTCGGGCAATGAGCAGTTCTTC. This rearrangement joins TRBV30 to TRBJ2-1, with 12 bases fitting TRBD2. Germline CDR1 is GTSNPN and CDR2 is SVGIG (reference sequence). The CDR3 is made up of 17 amino acids. The V and J ends lost 2 bases and 6 bases, in that order; junction bases with no gene match: 11.

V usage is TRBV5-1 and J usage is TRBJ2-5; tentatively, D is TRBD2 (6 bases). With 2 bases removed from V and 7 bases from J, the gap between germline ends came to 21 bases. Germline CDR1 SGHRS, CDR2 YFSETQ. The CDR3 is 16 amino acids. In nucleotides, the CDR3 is TGCGCCAGCAGCTTAAATGGGGGACTCCCATTGCGGACCCAGTACTTC. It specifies CASSLNGGLPLRTQYF.

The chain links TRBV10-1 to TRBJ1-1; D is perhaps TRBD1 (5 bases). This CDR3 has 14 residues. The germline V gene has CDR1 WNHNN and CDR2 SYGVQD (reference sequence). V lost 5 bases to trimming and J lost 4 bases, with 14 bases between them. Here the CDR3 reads CASSSSRGGTEAFF. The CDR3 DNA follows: TGCGCCAGCAGTAGTTCCCGGGGCGGCACTGAAGCTTTCTTT.

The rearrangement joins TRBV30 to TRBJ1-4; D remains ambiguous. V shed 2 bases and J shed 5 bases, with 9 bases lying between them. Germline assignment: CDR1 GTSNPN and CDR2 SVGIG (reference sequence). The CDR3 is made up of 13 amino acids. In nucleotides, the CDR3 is TGTGCCTGGAGTCCCAGCAAGAATGAAAAACTGTTTTTT. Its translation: CAWSPSKNEKLFF.

The CDR3 DNA is TGCGCCAGCAGCCGGTGGACTAGCGTTGAAGAGACCCAGTACTTC. This sequence encodes CASSRWTSVEETQYF. The chain is built from TRBV5-1 and TRBJ2-5; TRBD2 matches 9 bases. Unmatched junction bases numbered 7, after V lost 4 bases and J lost 3 bases. The CDR3 covers 15 residues. Germline V gene data show CDR1 as SGHRS and CDR2 as YFSETQ.

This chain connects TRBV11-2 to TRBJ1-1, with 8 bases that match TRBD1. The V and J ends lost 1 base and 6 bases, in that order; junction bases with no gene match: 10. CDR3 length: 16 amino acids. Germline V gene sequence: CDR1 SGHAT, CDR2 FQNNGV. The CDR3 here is CASSLGLRTGSSEAFF. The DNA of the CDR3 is TGTGCCAGCAGCTTAGGGTTGAGGACAGGGTCCTCTGAAGCTTTCTTT.

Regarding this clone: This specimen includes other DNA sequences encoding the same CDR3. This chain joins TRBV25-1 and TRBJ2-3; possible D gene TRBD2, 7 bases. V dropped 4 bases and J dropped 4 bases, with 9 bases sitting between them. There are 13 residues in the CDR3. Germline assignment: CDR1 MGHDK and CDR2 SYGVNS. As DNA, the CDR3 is TGTGCCAGCAGTGTAGGGGGGGCAGATACGCAGTATTTT. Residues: CASSVGGADTQYF.

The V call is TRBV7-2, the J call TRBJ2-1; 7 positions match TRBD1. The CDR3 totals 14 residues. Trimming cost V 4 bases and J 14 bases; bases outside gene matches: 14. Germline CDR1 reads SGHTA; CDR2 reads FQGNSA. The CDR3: CASSSGTVQFWEFF. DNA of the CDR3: TGTGCCAGCAGCTCAGGGACAGTACAGTTTTGGGAGTTCTTC.

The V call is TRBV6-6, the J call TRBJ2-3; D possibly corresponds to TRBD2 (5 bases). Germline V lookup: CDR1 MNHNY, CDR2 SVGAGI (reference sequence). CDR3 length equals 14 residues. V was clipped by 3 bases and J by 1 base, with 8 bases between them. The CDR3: CASSYVEGTDTQYF. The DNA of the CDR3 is TGTGCCAGCAGTTATGTGGAGGGCACAGATACGCAGTATTTT.

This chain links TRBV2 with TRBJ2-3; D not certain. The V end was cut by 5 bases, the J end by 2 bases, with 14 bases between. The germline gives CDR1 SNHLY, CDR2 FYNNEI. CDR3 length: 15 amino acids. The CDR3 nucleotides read TGTGCCAGCAGTACGCAGCCTCTTCTCACAGATACGCAGTATTTT. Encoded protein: CASSTQPLLTDTQYF. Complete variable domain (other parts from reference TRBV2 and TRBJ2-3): EPEVTQTPSHQVTQMGQEVILRCVPISNHLYFYWYRQILGQKVEFLVSFYNNEISEKSEIFDDQFSVERPDGSNFTLKIRSTKLEDSAMYFCASSTQPLLTDTQYFGPGTRLTVL.

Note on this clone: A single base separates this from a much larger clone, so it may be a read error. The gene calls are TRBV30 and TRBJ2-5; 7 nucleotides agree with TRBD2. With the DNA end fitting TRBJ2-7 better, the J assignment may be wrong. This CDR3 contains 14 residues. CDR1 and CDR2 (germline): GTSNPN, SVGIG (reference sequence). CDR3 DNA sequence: TGTGCCTGGAGCTCTACGGGACTAATGTGCGAGCAGTACTTC. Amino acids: CAWSSTGLMCEQYF.

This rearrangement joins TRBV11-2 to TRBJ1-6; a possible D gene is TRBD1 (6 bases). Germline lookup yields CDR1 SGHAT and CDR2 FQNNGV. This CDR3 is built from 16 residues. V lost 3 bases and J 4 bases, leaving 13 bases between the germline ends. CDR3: CASSFQGKRYNSPLHF. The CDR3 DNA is TGTGCCAGCAGCTTTCAGGGGAAGCGGTATAATTCACCCCTCCACTTT.

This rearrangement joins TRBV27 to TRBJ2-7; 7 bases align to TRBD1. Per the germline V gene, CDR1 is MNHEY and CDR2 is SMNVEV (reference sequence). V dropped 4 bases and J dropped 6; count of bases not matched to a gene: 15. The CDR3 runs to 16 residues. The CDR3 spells CASSSSRQGSWGEQYF. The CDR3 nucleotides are TGTGCCAGCAGTTCCTCCCGACAGGGATCTTGGGGCGAGCAGTACTTC.

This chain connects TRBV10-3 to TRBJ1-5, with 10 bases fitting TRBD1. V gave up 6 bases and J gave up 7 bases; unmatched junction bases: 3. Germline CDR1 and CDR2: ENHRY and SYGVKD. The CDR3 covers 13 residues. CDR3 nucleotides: TGTGCCATCAGCGGGGACAGGGGCCAGCCCCAGCATTTT. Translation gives CAISGDRGQPQHF.

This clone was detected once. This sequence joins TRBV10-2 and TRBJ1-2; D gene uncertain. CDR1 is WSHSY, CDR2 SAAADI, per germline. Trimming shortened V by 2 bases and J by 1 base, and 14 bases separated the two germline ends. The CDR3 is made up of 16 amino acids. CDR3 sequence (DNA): TGCGCCAGCAGTGAGGGAGGGAGGGTCTTTAACTATGGCTACACCTTC. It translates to CASSEGGRVFNYGYTF.

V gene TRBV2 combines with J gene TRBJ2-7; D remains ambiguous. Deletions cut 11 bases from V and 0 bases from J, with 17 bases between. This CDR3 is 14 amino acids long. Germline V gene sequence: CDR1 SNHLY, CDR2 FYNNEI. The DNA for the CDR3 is TGTGCCTCCTGTAGGGCAGTCTCCTCCTACGAGCAGTACTTC. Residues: CASCRAVSSYEQYF.

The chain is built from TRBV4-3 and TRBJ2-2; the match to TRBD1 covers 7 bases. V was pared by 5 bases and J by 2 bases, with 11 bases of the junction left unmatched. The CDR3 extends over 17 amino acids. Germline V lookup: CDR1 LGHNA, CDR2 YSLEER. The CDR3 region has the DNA TGCGCCAGCAGCTCGTACAGGGGCTCTTCTAACACCGGGGAGCTGTTTTTT. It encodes CASSSYRGSSNTGELFF.

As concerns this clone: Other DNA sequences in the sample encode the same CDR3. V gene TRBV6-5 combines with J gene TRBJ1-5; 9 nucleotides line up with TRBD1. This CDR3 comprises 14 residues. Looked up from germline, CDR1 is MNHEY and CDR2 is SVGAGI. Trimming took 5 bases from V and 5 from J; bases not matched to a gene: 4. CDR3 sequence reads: CASSRGQGDQPQHF. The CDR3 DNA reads TGTGCCAGCAGTCGGGGACAGGGAGATCAGCCCCAGCATTTT.

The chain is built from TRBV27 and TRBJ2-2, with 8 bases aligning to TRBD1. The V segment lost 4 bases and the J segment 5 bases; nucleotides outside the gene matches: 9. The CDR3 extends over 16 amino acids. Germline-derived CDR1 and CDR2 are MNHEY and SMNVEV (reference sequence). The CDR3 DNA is TGTGCCAGCAGTTCTCCGGGTAGGGACAGGACCGGGGAGCTGTTTTTT. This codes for CASSSPGRDRTGELFF.

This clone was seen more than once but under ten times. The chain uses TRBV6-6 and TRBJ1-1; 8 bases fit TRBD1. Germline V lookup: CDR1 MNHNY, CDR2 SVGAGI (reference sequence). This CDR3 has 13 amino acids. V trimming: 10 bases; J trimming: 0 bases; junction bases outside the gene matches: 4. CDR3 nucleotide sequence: TGTGCCACCACGGACAGGGTGAACACTGAAGCTTTCTTT. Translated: CATTDRVNTEAFF.

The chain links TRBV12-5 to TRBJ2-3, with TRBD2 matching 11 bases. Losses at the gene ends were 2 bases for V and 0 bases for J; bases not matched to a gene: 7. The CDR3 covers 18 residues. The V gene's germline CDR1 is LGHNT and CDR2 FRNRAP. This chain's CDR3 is CASGLTRLAGSSTDTQYF. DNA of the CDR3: TGTGCTAGTGGTTTGACCCGACTAGCGGGGAGCAGCACAGATACGCAGTATTTT.

DNA for the CDR3: TGTGCCAGCAGCTTAGAACAGGGGGCGGCTGAAGCTTTCTTT. Translation gives CASSLEQGAAEAFF. The rearrangement uses TRBV7-9 and TRBJ1-1; 9 bases line up with TRBD1. With 1 base clipped from V and 6 bases from J, the junction kept 3 bases outside the gene matches. This CDR3 contains 14 residues. The V gene's germline CDR1 is SEHNR and CDR2 FQNEAQ (reference sequence).

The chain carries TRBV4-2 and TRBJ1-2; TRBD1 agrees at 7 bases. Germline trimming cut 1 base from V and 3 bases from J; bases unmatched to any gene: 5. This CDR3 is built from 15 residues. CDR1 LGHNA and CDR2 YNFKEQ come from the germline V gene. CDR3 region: CASSQVSGQDYGYTF. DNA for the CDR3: TGTGCCAGCAGCCAAGTCAGTGGACAGGACTATGGCTACACCTTC.

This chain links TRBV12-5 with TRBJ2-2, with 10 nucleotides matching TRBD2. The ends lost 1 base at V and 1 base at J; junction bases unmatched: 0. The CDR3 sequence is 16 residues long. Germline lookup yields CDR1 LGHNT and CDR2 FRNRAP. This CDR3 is CASGLGTSGNTGELFF. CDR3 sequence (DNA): TGTGCTAGTGGTTTGGGGACTAGCGGGAACACCGGGGAGCTGTTTTTT.